This T cell receptor beta chain is drawn from a study of T cells in Graves' hyperthyroidism and ophthalmopathy. Study information: It was at initial diagnosis, before any treatment, that peripheral blood was collected. General study results and limits: In validation, the model predicted ophthalmopathy. These predictions came a median roughly 6 months before onset.

RNA transcripts served as the template for amplifying TCR beta CDR3 regions. HTBI primers were employed in a first-round RT-PCR of the TCR CDR3. Via MiXCR, TCRdb re-called the multiplex PCR reads, giving one row per CDR3 protein. Of 600,000 or so distinct CDR3 sequences listed, 15% to 20% are singletons. About this clonotype itself: Its antigen is unknown. This could be a read error, since a much larger clone is one nucleotide away.

V was cut by 4 bases and J by 6 bases, with 19 bases left in between. Germline V gene sequence: CDR1 DFQATT, CDR2 SNEGSKA (reference sequence). The CDR3 loop spans 15 amino acids. Graves' hyperthyroidism was deemed stable given no ophthalmopathy progression within 18 months. The receptor was derived from a young woman with Graves' hyperthyroidism. The genes are TRBV20-1 and TRBJ1-5, with a tentative D call TRBD1 (5 bases). Sequenced sample: blood. As DNA, the CDR3 is TGCAGTGCTACTCCGGTCGAGGGGACGGGTCAGCCCCAGCATTTT. It is translated as CSATPVEGTGQPQHF.